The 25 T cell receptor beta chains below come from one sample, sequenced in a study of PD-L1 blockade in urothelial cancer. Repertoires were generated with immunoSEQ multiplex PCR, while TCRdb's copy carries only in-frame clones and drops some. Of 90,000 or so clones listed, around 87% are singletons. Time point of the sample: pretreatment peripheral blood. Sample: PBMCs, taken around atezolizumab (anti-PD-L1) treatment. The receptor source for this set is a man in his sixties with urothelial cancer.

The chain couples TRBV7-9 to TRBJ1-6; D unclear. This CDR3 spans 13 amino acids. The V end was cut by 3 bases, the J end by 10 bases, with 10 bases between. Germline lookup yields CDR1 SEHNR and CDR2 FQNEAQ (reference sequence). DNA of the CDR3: TGTGCCAGCAGCTTGGAGTTGAGCTCACCCCTCCACTTT. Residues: CASSLELSSPLHF.

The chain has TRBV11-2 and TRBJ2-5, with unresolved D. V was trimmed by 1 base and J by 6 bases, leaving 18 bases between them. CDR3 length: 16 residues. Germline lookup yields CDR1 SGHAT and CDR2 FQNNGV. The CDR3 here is CASSLGSIIARQTQYF. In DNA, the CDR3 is TGTGCCAGCAGCTTAGGTTCGATAATAGCTAGGCAGACCCAGTACTTC. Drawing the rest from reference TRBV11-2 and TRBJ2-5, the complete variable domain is EAGVAQSPRYKIIEKRQSVAFWCNPISGHATLYWYQQILGQGPKLLIQFQNNGVVDDSQLPKDRFSAERLKGVDSTLKIQPAKLEDSAVYLCASSLGSIIARQTQYFGPGTRLLVL.

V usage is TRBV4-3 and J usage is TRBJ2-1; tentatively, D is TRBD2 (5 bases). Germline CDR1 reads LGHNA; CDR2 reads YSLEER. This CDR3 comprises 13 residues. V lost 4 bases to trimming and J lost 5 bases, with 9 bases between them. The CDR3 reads CASSRESNNEQFF. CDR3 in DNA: TGCGCCAGCAGCCGGGAGTCAAACAATGAGCAGTTCTTC.

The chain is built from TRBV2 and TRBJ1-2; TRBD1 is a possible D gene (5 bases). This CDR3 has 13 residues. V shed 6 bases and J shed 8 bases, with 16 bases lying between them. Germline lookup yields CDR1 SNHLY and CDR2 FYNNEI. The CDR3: CASRFDSKWGYTF. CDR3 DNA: TGTGCCAGCAGATTTGACAGTAAATGGGGCTACACCTTC.

The CDR3 nucleotides read TGTGCCTGGAGTCCGGGTCTAACGGAAAAACTGTTTTTT. It encodes CAWSPGLTEKLFF. The chain carries TRBV30 and TRBJ1-4; D gene unclear. The CDR3 loop spans 13 amino acids. The V gene's germline CDR1 is GTSNPN and CDR2 SVGIG (reference sequence). Trimming removed 2 bases at V and 8 bases at J, with 12 bases between.

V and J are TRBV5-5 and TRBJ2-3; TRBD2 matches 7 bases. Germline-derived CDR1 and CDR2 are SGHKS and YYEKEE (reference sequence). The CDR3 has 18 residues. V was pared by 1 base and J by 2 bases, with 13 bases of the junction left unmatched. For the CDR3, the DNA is TGTGCCAGCAGCTTGATTCCTACGGGGCGGGGGTACACAGATACGCAGTATTTT. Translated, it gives CASSLIPTGRGYTDTQYF.

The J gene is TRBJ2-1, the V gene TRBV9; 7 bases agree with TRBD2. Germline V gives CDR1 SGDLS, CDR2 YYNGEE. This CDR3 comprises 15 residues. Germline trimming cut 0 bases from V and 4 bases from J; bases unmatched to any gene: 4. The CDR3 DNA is TGTGCCAGCAGCGTAGCGAGCGGGGAGTACAATGAGCAGTTCTTC. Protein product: CASSVASGEYNEQFF.

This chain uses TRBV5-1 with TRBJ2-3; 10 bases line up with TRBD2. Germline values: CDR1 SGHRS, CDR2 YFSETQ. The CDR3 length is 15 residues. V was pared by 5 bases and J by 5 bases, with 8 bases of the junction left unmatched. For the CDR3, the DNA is TGCGCCAGCAGTAGCGGGGGGCCTCCTGGAGATACGCAGTATTTT. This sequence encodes CASSSGGPPGDTQYF. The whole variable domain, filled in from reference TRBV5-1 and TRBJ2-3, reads KAGVTQTPRYLIKTRGQQVTLSCSPISGHRSVSWYQQTPGQGLQFLFEYFSETQRNKGNFPGRFSGRQFSNSRSEMNVSTLELGDSALYLCASSSGGPPGDTQYFGPGTRLTVL.

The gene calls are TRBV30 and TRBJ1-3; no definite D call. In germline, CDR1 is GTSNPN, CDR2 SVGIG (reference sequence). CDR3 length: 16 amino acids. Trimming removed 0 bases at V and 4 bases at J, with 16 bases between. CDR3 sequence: CAWSVRNLARGNTIYF. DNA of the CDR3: TGTGCCTGGAGTGTTCGGAATTTAGCCAGAGGAAACACCATATATTTT.

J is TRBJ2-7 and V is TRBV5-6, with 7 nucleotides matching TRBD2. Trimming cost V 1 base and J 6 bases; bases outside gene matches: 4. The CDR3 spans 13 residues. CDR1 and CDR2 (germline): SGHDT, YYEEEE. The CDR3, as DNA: TGTGCCAGCAGCTTGATTTCGGGGGGCGAGCAGTACTTC. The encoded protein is CASSLISGGEQYF.

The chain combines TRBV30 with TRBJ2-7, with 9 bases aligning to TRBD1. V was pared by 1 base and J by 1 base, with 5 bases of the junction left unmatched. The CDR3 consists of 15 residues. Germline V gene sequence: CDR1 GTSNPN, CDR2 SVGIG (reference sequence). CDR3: CAWSGQGVSSYEQYF. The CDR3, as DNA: TGTGCCTGGAGTGGACAGGGGGTATCGTCCTACGAGCAGTACTTC.

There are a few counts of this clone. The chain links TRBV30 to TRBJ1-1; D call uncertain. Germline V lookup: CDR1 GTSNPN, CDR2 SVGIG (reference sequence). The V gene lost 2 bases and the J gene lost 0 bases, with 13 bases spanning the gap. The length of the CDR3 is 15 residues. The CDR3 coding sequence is TGTGCCTGGAGTTACCGGGTATGGATGAACACTGAAGCTTTCTTT. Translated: CAWSYRVWMNTEAFF.

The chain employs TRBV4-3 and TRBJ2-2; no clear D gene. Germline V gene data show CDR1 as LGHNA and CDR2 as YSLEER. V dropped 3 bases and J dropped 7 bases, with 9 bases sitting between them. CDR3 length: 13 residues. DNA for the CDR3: TGCGCCAGCAGCCAGAGTTTTCGCGGGGAGCTGTTTTTT. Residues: CASSQSFRGELFF.

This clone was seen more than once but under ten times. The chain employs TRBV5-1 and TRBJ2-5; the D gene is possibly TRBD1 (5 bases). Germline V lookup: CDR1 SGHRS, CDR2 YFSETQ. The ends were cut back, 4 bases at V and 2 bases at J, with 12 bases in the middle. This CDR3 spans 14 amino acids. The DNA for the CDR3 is TGCGCCAGCAGCATTAGTCAGGGACAAGAGACCCAGTACTTC. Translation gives CASSISQGQETQYF.

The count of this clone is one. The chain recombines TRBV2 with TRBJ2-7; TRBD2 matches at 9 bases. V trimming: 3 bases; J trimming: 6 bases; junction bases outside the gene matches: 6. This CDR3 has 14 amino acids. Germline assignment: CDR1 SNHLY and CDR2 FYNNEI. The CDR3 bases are TGTGCCAGCAGTGAGGCTAGCGGGGTCCTCGAGCAGTACTTC. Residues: CASSEASGVLEQYF.

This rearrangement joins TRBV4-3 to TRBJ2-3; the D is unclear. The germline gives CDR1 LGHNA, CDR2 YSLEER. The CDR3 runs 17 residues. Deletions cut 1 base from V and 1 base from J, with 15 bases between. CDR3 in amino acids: CASSQAILAGGTDTQYF. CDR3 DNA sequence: TGCGCCAGCAGCCAAGCAATCTTAGCCGGAGGCACAGATACGCAGTATTTT.

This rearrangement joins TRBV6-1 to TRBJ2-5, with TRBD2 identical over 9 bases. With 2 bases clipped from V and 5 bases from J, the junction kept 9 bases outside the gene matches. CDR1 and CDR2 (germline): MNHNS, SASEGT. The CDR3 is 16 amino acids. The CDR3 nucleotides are TGTGCCAGCAGTGAAATGTCTAGCGGGGTGGGGGAGACCCAGTACTTC. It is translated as CASSEMSSGVGETQYF.

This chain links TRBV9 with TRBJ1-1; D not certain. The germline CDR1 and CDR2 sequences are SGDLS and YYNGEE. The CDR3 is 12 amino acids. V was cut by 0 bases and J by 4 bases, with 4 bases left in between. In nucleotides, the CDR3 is TGTGCCAGCAGCGTAGGCGGCACTGAAGCTTTCTTT. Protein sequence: CASSVGGTEAFF.

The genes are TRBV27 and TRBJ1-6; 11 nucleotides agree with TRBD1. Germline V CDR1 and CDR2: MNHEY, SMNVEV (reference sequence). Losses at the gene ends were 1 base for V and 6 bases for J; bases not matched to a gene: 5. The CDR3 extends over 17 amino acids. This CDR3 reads CASSLWGQGEGNSPLHF. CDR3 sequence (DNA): TGTGCCAGCAGTTTATGGGGACAGGGGGAGGGTAATTCACCCCTCCACTTT.

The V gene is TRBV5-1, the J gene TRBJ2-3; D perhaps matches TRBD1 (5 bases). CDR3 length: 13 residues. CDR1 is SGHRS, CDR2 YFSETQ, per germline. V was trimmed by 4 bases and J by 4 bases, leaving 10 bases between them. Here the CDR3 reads CASSVRTSDTQYF. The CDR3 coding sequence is TGCGCCAGCAGCGTCAGGACATCAGATACGCAGTATTTT.

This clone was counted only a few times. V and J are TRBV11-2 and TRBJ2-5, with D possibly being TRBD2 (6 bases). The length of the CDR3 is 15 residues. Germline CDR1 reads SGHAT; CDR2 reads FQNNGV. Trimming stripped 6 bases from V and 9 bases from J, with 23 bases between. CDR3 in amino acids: CASSSHTAGYGAQYF. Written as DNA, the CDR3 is TGTGCCAGCAGTTCCCACACCGCGGGATACGGGGCCCAGTACTTC.

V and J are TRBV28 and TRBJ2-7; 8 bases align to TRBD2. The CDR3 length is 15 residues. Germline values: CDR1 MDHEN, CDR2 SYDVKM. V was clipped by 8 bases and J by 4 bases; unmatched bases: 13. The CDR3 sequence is CASRSAERERYEQYF. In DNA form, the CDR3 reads TGTGCCAGCCGCTCCGCGGAGCGGGAGCGTTACGAGCAGTACTTC.

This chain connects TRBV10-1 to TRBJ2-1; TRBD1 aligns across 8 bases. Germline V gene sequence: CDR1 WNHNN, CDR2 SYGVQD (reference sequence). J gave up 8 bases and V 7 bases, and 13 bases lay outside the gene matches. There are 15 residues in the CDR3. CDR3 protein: CASTADRDFRDEQFF. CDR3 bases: TGCGCCAGCACCGCGGACAGGGACTTTCGGGATGAGCAGTTCTTC.

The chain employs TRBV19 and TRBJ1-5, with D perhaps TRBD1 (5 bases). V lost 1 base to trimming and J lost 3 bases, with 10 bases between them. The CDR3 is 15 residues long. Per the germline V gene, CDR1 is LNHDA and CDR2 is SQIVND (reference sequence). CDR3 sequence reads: CASSIGRQPNQPQHF. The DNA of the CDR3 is TGTGCCAGTAGTATAGGGAGACAGCCCAATCAGCCCCAGCATTTT.

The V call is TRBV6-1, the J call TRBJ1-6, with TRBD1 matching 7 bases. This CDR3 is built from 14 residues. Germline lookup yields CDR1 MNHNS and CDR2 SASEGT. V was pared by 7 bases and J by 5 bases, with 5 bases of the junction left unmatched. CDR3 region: CASKGGLDNSPLHF. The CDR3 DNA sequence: TGTGCCAGCAAAGGGGGCCTAGATAATTCACCCCTCCACTTT.